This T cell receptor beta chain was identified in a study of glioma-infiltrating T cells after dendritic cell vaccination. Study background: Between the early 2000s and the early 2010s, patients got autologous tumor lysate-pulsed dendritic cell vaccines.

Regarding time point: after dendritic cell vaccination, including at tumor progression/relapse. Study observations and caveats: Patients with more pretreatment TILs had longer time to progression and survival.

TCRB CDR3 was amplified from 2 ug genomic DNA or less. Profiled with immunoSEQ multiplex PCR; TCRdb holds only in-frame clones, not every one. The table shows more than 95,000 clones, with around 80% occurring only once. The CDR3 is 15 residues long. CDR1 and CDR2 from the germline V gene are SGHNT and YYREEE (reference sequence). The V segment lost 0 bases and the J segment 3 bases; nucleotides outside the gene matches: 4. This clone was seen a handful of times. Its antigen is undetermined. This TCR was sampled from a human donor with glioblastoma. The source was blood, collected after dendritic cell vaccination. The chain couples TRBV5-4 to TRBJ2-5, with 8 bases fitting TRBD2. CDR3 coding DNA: TGTGCCAGCAGCTTGGAACTAGCGGCCAAAGAGACCCAGTACTTC. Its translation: CASSLELAAKETQYF.